Listed below are T cell receptor beta chains from one sample, sequenced in a study of T cells in Graves' hyperthyroidism and ophthalmopathy. TCRdb re-derived calls from the multiplex PCR reads in MiXCR, one entry per CDR3 protein. The sample lists about 640,000 distinct CDR3 sequences; under 25% were seen once. Material: blood. The receptors were gathered from a man younger than 45 with Graves' ophthalmopathy. Both conserved end residues are part of each CDR3. A D gene is named only where the DNA matches it firmly. A clone size is listed for some rows: how often the clone was seen (once, few, many), or a class if it is expanded.

DNA	CDR3	V	J	length	D	size
TGCGCCAGCAGCTTCCGGGACAACACAGATACGCAGTATTTT	CASSFRDNTDTQYF	TRBV5-1	TRBJ2-3	14	-	few
TGTGCCAGCAGCCTACGCCCCTTGCCTAACTATGGCTACACCTTC	CASSLRPLPNYGYTF	TRBV14	TRBJ1-2	15	-	-
TGCGCCTTTGGGACAGCTAGCTATGGCTACACCTTC	CAFGTASYGYTF	TRBV10-2	TRBJ1-2	12	TRBD1	-
TGTGCCAGCAGTTTTAATAGGGGCTCGAACACTGAAGCTTTCTTT	CASSFNRGSNTEAFF	TRBV12-3/TRBV12-4	TRBJ1-1	15	-	many
TGTGCCAGCAGAACTAGCGGGAGCGTGGACACCGGGGAGCTGTTTTTT	CASRTSGSVDTGELFF	TRBV27	TRBJ2-2	16	TRBD2	few
TGTGCCAGCAGCTTTACCTCCTACGAGCAGTACTTC	CASSFTSYEQYF	TRBV7-2	TRBJ2-7	12	-	many
TGTGCCAGTAGTATTTCGGGCGGCACCTCCTACGAGCAGTACTTC	CASSISGGTSYEQYF	TRBV19	TRBJ2-7	15	-	-
TGCAGTGCTAGAGATCGAGGGGACAGCTACCTCCGGGAGACCCAGTACTTC	CSARDRGDSYLRETQYF	TRBV20-1	TRBJ2-5	17	TRBD1	-
TGCGCCAGCAGCCAAGCCGGGACAACCGGGGAGCTGTTTTTT	CASSQAGTTGELFF	TRBV4-3	TRBJ2-2	14	-	few
TGTGCCAGCAGTTCTCGGACGTTTTCCTACGAGCAGTACTTC	CASSSRTFSYEQYF	TRBV28	TRBJ2-7	14	-	many